The clone carrying this T cell receptor (beta chain) came up once. Antigen unknown. Germline CDR1 and CDR2: SGHVS and FQNEAQ. The CDR3 has 16 amino acids. With V trimmed by 5 bases and J by 5 bases, 12 bases remained unmatched. This sample stems from a study of OX40 agonist ivuxolimab in advanced cancers. Across the study: The drug used for patients, ivuxolimab, was an agonistic anti-OX40 (CD134) antibody. Cohort: around 79% men, mean age about 60, aged roughly 23 to 79.

The assay was immunoSEQ multiplex PCR, and TCRdb's table has in-frame clones only and misses some. The sample records about 71,000 clones, around 93% being singletons. Whole-study results and caveats: Average numbers of expanded clones were greater in CD8+ T cells than in CD4+. A proportion of nonresponders additionally exhibited low normalized T-cell clonal expansion.

The chain links TRBV7-8 to TRBJ2-1; 7 bases agree with TRBD2. The sequence was collected from an adult with an advanced solid tumor such as melanoma, head and neck, liver or kidney cancer. The starting material was CD4+ or CD8+ T cells sorted from blood, obtained in a trial of the OX40 agonist ivuxolimab. The CDR3 spells CASSHFGAGEHNEQFF. The CDR3 DNA sequence: TGTGCCAGCAGCCATTTTGGGGCGGGAGAACACAATGAGCAGTTCTTC.